The present entry profiles one T cell receptor beta chain with its context. What it binds is unknown. This record comes from a study of immune cell composition in non-small cell lung cancer. Overall study: Lung adenocarcinoma or squamous carcinoma made up most tumours. Study-wide findings and caveats: In adenocarcinoma, maximal tumour-associated clone frequency tracked TIL tumour reactivity. Lung squamous cell carcinoma tumours had significantly higher top 10 clone scores and productive clonality than lung adenocarcinoma.

The V and J ends lost 0 bases and 5 bases, in that order; junction bases with no gene match: 3. CDR1 and CDR2 from the germline V gene are SGHKS and YYEKEE (reference sequence). This CDR3 has 14 residues. Sequenced by immunoSEQ multiplex PCR; TCRdb stores in-frame clones only, minus some. Of approximately 13,000 clones listed, more than 65% were seen once; the top ten hold approximately 12%. Sequenced material: lung tumor tissue. J is TRBJ2-5 and V is TRBV5-5, with 8 positions matching TRBD1. The clonotype was recovered from a human donor with non-small cell lung cancer. CDR3 sequence (DNA): TGTGCCAGCAGCTTGGGGCGACAGGGGGAGACCCAGTACTTC. Its translation: CASSLGRQGETQYF.